This T cell receptor (beta chain) is drawn from a study of lymphopenia after photon versus proton radiotherapy. Some clones are missing from TCRdb's copy, which holds only in-frame ones; the method was immunoSEQ multiplex PCR. Among 160,000 or so clones listed, more than 85% were seen once. V lost 0 bases and J lost 3, with 11 bases in between. The CDR3 has 15 amino acids. From germline, CDR1 is SGHRS and CDR2 YFSETQ. V gene TRBV5-1 combines with J gene TRBJ2-3, with D perhaps matching TRBD2 (5 bases). The sequences come from peripheral blood, collected from a patient treated with photon-based radiotherapy. The clonotype was recovered from a man between 50 and 59 years old with gastric cancer. The CDR3 DNA follows: TGCGCCAGCAGCTTGGCCGGACTTCCGACAGATACGCAGTATTTT. Amino acid sequence: CASSLAGLPTDTQYF.